This TCR beta chain was sequenced in a study of blood T cells in healthy people across ages. Study results and caveats: Higher diversity, along with more naive CD4+ cells, distinguished long-lived donors from aged donors.

The authors ran a second PCR of about 6 to 11 cycles using a sample-barcoded 5' primer and a J-beta primer mix. TCRdb fed the 5' RACE reads into MiXCR, producing one record per CDR3 protein. The sample consists of about 1.4 million distinct CDR3 sequences, around 59% of them appearing once. Remarks on this clonotype: As yet, its antigen is unknown.

Germline CDR1 and CDR2: MNHEY and SMNVEV (reference sequence). The CDR3 has 12 residues. V lost 5 bases and J lost 13; bases outside the gene matches: 7. The rearrangement links TRBV27 to TRBJ2-4; 8 bases are shared with TRBD1. Source material: blood. The TCR sequence derives from a man younger than 30 in good health. CDR3 sequence reads: CASSPQGAKQYF. For the CDR3, the DNA is TGTGCCAGCAGTCCGCAGGGGGCGAAACAGTACTTC.